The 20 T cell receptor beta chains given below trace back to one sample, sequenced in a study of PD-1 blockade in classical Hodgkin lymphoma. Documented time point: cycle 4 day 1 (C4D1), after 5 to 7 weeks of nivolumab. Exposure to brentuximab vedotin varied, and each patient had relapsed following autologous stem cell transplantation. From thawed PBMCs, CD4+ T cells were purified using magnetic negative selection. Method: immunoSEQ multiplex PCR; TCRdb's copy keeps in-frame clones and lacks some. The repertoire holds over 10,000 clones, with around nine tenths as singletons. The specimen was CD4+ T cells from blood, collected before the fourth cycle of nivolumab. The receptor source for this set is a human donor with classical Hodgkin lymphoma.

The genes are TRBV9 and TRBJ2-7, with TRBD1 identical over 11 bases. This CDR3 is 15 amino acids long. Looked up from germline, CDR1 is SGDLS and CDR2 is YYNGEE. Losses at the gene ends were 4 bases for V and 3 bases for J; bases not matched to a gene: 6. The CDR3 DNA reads TGTGCCAGCAGCCCCGGACAGGGGGCTTACTACGAGCAGTACTTC. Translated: CASSPGQGAYYEQYF.

CDR3 region: CASSRGQGPHEQYF. The CDR3 coding sequence is TGCGCCAGCAGCCGGGGACAGGGTCCCCACGAGCAGTACTTC. The V and J genes are TRBV5-1 and TRBJ2-7; TRBD1 matches at 9 bases. V lost 4 bases and J lost 5; bases outside the gene matches: 7. Germline CDR1 is SGHRS and CDR2 is YFSETQ. This CDR3 has 14 residues.

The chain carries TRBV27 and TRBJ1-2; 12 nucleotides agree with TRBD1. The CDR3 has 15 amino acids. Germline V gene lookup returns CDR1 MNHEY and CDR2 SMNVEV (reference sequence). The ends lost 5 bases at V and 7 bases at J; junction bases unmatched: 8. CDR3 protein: CASSIRDRGLGGYTF. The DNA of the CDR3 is TGTGCCAGCAGTATCCGGGACAGGGGGCTGGGTGGCTACACCTTC.

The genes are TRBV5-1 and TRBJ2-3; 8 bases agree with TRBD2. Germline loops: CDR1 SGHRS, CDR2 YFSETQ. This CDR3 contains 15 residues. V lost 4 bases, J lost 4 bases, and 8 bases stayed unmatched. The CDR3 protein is CASSPTGLEADTQYF. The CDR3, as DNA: TGCGCCAGCAGCCCAACGGGACTAGAAGCAGATACGCAGTATTTT. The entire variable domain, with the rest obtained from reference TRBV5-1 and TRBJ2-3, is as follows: KAGVTQTPRYLIKTRGQQVTLSCSPISGHRSVSWYQQTPGQGLQFLFEYFSETQRNKGNFPGRFSGRQFSNSRSEMNVSTLELGDSALYLCASSPTGLEADTQYFGPGTRLTVL.

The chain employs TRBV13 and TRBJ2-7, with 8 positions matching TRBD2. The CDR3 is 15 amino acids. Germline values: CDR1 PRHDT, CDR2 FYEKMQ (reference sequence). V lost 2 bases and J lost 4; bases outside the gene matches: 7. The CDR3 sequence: CASSLRLAGEYEQYF. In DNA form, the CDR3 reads TGTGCCAGCAGCTTAAGGCTAGCGGGCGAATACGAGCAGTACTTC.

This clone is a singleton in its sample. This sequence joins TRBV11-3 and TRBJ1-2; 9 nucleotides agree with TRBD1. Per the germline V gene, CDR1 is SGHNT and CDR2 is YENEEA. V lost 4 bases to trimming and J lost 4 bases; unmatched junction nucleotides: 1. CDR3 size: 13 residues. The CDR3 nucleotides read TGTGCCAGCAGCTCGACAGGGGGCTATGGCTACACCTTC. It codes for CASSSTGGYGYTF.

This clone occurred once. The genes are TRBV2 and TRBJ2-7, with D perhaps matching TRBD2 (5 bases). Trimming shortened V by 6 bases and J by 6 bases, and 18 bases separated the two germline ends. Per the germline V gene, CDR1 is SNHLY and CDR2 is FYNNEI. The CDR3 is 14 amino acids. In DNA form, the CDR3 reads TGTGCCAGCAGCGTCACGGTTGCGAGGGTCGAGCAGTACTTC. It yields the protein CASSVTVARVEQYF.

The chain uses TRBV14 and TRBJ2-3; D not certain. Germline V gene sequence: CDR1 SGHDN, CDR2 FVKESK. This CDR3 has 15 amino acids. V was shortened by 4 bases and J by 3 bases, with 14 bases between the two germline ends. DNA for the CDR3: TGTGCCAGCAGCCCGATGTTATCTGAGACAGATACGCAGTATTTT. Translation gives CASSPMLSETDTQYF.

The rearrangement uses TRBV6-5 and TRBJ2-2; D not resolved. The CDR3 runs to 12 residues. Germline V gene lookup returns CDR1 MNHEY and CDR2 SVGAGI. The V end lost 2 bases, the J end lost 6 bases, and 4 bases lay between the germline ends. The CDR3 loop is CASSYRAGELFF. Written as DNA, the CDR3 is TGTGCCAGCAGTTACAGGGCCGGGGAGCTGTTTTTT.

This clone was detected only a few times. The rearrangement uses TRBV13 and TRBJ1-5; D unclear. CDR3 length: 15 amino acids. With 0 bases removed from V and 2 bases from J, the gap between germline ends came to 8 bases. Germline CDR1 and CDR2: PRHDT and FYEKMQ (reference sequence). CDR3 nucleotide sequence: TGTGCCAGCAGCTTAGGGGCCCCAGGCAATCAGCCCCAGCATTTT. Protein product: CASSLGAPGNQPQHF. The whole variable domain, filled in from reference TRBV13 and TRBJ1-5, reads AAGVIQSPRHLIKEKRETATLKCYPIPRHDTVYWYQQGPGQDPQFLISFYEKMQSDKGSIPDRFSAQQFSDYHSELNMSSLELGDSALYFCASSLGAPGNQPQHFGDGTRLSIL.

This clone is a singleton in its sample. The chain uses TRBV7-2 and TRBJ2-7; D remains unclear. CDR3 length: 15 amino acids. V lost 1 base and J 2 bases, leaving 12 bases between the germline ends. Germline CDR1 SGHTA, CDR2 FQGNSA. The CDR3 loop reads CASSLVPLTAYEQYF. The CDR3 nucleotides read TGTGCCAGCAGCTTAGTACCCTTGACTGCCTACGAGCAGTACTTC.

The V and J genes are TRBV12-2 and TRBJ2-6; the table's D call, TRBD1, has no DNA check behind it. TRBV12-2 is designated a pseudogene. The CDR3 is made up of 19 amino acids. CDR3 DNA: TGTGCAAGTCGCTTATGGACAGGGGTCCTCCGATCTGGGGCCAACGTCCTGACTTTC. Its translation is CASRLWTGVLRSGANVLTF.

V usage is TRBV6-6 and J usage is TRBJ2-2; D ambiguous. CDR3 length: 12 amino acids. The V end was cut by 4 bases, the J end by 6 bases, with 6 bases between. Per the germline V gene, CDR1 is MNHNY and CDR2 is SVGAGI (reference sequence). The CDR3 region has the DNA TGTGCCAGCAGTTTGACATCCGGGGAGCTGTTTTTT. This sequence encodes CASSLTSGELFF.

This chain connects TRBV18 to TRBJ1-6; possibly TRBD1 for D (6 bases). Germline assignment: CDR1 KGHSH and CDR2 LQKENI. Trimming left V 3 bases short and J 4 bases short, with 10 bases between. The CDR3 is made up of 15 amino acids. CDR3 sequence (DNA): TGTGCCAGCTCACCTAGGACAGTTTATAATTCACCCCTCCACTTT. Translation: CASSPRTVYNSPLHF. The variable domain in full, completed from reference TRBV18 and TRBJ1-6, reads NAGVMQNPRHLVRRRGQEARLRCSPMKGHSHVYWYRQLPEEGLKFMVYLQKENIIDESGMPKERFSAEFPKEGPSILRIQQVVRGDSAAYFCASSPRTVYNSPLHFGNGTRLTVT.

The CDR3 protein is CASAGTSGRTDTQYF. The CDR3 nucleotides are TGTGCCAGCGCGGGGACTAGCGGGAGGACAGATACGCAGTATTTT. The chain employs TRBV19 and TRBJ2-3, with 15 bases fitting TRBD2. The CDR3 is made up of 15 amino acids. Germline assignment: CDR1 LNHDA and CDR2 SQIVND (reference sequence). Losses at the gene ends were 9 bases for V and 3 bases for J; bases not matched to a gene: 4.

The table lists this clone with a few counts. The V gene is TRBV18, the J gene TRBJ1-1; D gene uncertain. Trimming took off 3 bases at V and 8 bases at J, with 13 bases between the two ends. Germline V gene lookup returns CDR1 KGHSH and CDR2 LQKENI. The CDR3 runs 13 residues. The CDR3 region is CASSPPTRGEAFF. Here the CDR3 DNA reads TGTGCCAGCTCACCCCCGACCCGGGGAGAAGCTTTCTTT.

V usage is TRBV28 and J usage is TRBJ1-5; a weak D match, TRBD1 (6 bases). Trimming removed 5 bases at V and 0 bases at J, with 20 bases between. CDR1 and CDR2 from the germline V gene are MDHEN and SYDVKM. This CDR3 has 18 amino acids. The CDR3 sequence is CASSLFFRTVFSNQPQHF. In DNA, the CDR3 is TGTGCCAGCAGTCTATTCTTCCGGACAGTTTTTAGCAATCAGCCCCAGCATTTT.

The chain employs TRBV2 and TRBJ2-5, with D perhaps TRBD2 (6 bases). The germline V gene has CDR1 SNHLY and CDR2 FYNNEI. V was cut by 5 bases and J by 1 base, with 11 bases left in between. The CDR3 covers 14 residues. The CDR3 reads CASSPPGLQETQYF. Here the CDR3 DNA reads TGTGCCAGCAGTCCCCCGGGACTCCAAGAGACCCAGTACTTC.

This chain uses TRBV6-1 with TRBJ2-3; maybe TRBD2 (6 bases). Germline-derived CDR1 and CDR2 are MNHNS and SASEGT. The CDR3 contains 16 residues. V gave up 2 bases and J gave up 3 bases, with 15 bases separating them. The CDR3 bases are TGTGCCAGCAGTGAATTACCGGGGGTGAAAACAGATACGCAGTATTTT. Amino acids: CASSELPGVKTDTQYF.

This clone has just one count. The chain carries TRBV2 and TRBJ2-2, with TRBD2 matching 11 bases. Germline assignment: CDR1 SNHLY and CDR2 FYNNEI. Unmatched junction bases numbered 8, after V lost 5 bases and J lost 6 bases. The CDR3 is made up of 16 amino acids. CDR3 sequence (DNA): TGTGCCAGCAGTCCTCGACCGACTAGCGGGGCCGGGGAGCTGTTTTTT. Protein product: CASSPRPTSGAGELFF.